The T cell receptor (beta chain) described here comes from a study of blood T cell repertoires in COVID-19. About the research overall: Acute and convalescent COVID-19 samples came from the United States, Italy and Spain.

TCRdb's table, derived via immunoSEQ multiplex PCR, lists solely in-frame clones and lacks some. The table shows 25,000 to 30,000 clones, with roughly 84% occurring only once. J was trimmed by 3 bases and V by 5 bases; bases with no gene match: 7. The germline CDR1 and CDR2 sequences are SQVTM and ANQGSEA. CDR3 length equals 14 residues. Sequenced: peripheral blood. The sequence was obtained from a man in his 70s with active COVID-19. The chain couples TRBV29-1 to TRBJ1-1; 9 nucleotides agree with TRBD1. The CDR3, as DNA: TGCAGCGTTTTGACAGGGGGACTGGACACTGAAGCTTTCTTT. Its translation: CSVLTGGLDTEAFF. Drawing the rest from reference TRBV29-1 and TRBJ1-1, the complete variable domain is SAVISQKPSRDICQRGTSLTIQCQVDSQVTMMFWYRQQPGQSLTLIATANQGSEATYESGFVIDKFPISRPNLTFSTLTVSNMSPEDSSIYLCSVLTGGLDTEAFFGQGTRLTVV.